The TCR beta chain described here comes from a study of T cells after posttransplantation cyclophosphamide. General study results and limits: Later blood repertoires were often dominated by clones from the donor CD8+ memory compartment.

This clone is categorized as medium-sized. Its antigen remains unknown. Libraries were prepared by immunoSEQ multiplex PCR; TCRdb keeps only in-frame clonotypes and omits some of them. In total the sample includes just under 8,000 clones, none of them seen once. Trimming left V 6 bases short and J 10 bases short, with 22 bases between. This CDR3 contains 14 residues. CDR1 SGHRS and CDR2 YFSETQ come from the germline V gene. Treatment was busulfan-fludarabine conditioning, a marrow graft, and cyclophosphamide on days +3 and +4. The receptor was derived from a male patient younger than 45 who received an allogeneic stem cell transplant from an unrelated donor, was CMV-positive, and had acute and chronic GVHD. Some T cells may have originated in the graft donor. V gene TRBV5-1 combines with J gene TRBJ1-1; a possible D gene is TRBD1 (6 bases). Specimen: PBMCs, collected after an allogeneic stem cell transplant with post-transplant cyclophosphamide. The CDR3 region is CASTEMGAGERAFF. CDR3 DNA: TGCGCCAGCACCGAGATGGGGGCAGGGGAAAGAGCTTTCTTT.